This TCR beta chain is drawn from a study of blood T cell repertoires in COVID-19. Study overall: The analysed material was cDNA or gDNA that came from T cells, B-cell-depleted T cells, or PBMCs.

In the source study's methods: Researchers report that nucleated cell counts were estimated from reference gene primer amplification. Here immunoSEQ multiplex PCR was the method, and the copy in TCRdb shows in-frame clones only, minus some. V, J and clone size derive from that table, while D and trimming were established from the DNA sequence. Here the sample spans about 140,000 clones, around 81% being singletons. CDR3 length equals 13 residues. Per germline, CDR1 KGHSH and CDR2 LQKENI. V gave up 3 bases and J gave up 3 bases, with 8 bases separating them. This TCR was sampled from a woman aged 60-75 years with acute or convalescent COVID-19. The chain joins TRBV18 to TRBJ2-5; possible D gene TRBD1, 6 bases. Source material: peripheral blood. The CDR3 sequence: CASSPSGEETQYF. The CDR3 bases are TGTGCCAGCTCACCCTCAGGGGAAGAGACCCAGTACTTC.